The TCR beta chain described here comes from a study of low-dose radiotherapy and immunotherapy resistance in tumors. Study background: Cohort 1 got 0.5 Gy per fraction every 2 weeks, 6.5 Gy in total.

Patients who could take part had advanced solid tumors with no tumor-infiltrating lymphocytes. Germline-derived CDR1 and CDR2 are LGHNA and YNFKEQ. This CDR3 is built from 14 residues. V gave up 4 bases and J gave up 5 bases; unmatched junction bases: 4. TRAV- and TRBV-specific primers primed first-strand cDNA, covering alpha and beta chains. A constant-region primer paired with the V-primer adapter amplified TCRs over approximately 20 PCR cycles. MiXCR was run by TCRdb on the reads, yielding one entry per CDR3 protein. The repertoire holds about 13,000 distinct CDR3 sequences, with about 70% as singletons.

This chain joins TRBV4-2 and TRBJ2-2; 7 nucleotides line up with TRBD2. The sequence came from a human donor with advanced metastatic prostate, ovarian, gallbladder or colorectal cancer (not recorded which). This table probably holds off-target reads from a library built for another chain. CDR3 sequence (DNA): TGTGCCAGCAGCCGAGTGGGGGGGACCGGGGAGCTGTTTTTT. It yields the protein CASSRVGGTGELFF.